This T cell receptor (beta chain) was recovered during a study of T cells in Graves' hyperthyroidism and ophthalmopathy. Regarding the study as a whole: Most expanded thyroid clonotypes above 0.001 also appeared in blood.

Germline loops: CDR1 LGHNA, CDR2 YSLEER. This CDR3 contains 14 residues. V lost 1 base and J lost 3, with 9 bases in between. RNA transcripts served as the template for amplifying TCR beta CDR3 regions. The HTBI primer set served for first-round RT-PCR of the TCR CDR3. Using its own MiXCR run on the multiplex PCR reads, TCRdb lists one record per CDR3 protein. The data contain 640,000 or so distinct CDR3 sequences, 14% of them singletons. Ophthalmopathy cases scored 3 or more on the Clinical Activity Score and 4 or more on NOSPECS grade, with duration below 3 months. The study based diagnoses on clinical symptoms, serum thyroxine and TRAb, thyroid ultrasound and orbital computed tomography. In the case of this clonotype: Its antigen is as yet unknown.

Sample: blood. V gene TRBV4-3 combines with J gene TRBJ1-2, with a weak D call TRBD1 (5 bases). This clonotype was obtained from a woman under 30 with Graves' ophthalmopathy. CDR3 in DNA: TGCGCCAGCAGCCAAGCGCCGGGGGACTATGGCTACACCTTC. Residues: CASSQAPGDYGYTF.